The 9 T cell receptor beta chains listed next were all sequenced from one sample in a study of beta chain features in type 1 diabetes. Expressed TCRB transcripts were sequenced because the isolated RNA had all been reverse transcribed beforehand. Here immunoSEQ multiplex PCR was the method, and the copy in TCRdb shows in-frame clones only, minus some. This table holds under 450,000 clones, 14% found once. The sequenced material came from naive CD4+ T cells from blood. These receptors originate from a man under 40 in good health.

V gene TRBV6-6 combines with J gene TRBJ2-1; D is possibly TRBD2 (5 bases). Per germline, CDR1 MNHNY and CDR2 SVGAGI (reference sequence). CDR3 length: 11 amino acids. V lost 5 bases, J lost 7 bases, and 6 bases lay in between. This CDR3 reads CASSLANEQFF. The DNA of the CDR3 is TGTGCCAGCAGTCTAGCAAATGAGCAGTTCTTC.

The chain links TRBV7-2 to TRBJ2-5; 8 bases are a match to TRBD2. The V and J ends lost 5 bases and 3 bases, in that order; junction bases with no gene match: 5. Per the germline V gene, CDR1 is SGHTA and CDR2 is FQGNSA. The CDR3 covers 14 residues. The CDR3 sequence is CASSPHGGEETQYF. In nucleotides, the CDR3 is TGTGCCAGCAGCCCCCACGGGGGGGAAGAGACCCAGTACTTC.

This clone was counted a few times. The chain joins TRBV29-1 to TRBJ2-7; D gene unclear. CDR1 SQVTM and CDR2 ANQGSEA come from the germline V gene. V was pared by 5 bases and J by 3 bases, with 8 bases between. The CDR3 has 11 residues. DNA of the CDR3: TGCAGCGTTCGGCTGTTCTACGAGCAGTACGTC. Protein: CSVRLFYEQYV.

This clone was detected only a few times. The junction departs from germline at one end; a sequencing error may be responsible. The chain employs TRBV10-3 and TRBJ1-4; D is possibly TRBD1 (6 bases). The CDR3 sequence is 13 residues long. Germline CDR1 and CDR2: ENHRY and SYGVKD. The CDR3 DNA is TGTGCCATCAGTGAGGGGCAGGGGACTCCCGGAAGATTT. Amino acid sequence: CAISEGQGTPGRF.

This chain uses TRBV6-1 with TRBJ2-7; a possible D gene is TRBD1 (5 bases). CDR1 is MNHNS, CDR2 SASEGT, per germline. With 5 bases removed from V and 2 bases from J, the gap between germline ends came to 13 bases. This CDR3 contains 14 residues. CDR3 sequence: CASSPRQGPYEQYV. The CDR3 DNA sequence: TGTGCCAGCAGTCCCCGGCAGGGCCCCTACGAGCAGTACGTC.

This clone occurred a few times. This chain uses TRBV19 with TRBJ2-5, with 9 bases matching TRBD1. This CDR3 contains 15 residues. The ends lost 1 base at V and 5 bases at J; junction bases unmatched: 5. The germline CDR1 and CDR2 sequences are LNHDA and SQIVND (reference sequence). The CDR3 loop is CASSIAQGTGETQYF. The CDR3 region has the DNA TGTGCCAGTAGTATAGCCCAAGGGACAGGGGAGACCCAGTACTTC.

This clone was counted ten times or more. The rearrangement uses TRBV15 and TRBJ2-6, with D unclear. V was clipped by 1 base and J by 6 bases, with 4 bases between them. Germline V gene lookup returns CDR1 LNHNV and CDR2 YYDKDF (reference sequence). This CDR3 has 13 residues. In nucleotides, the CDR3 is TGTGCCACCAGCAGAGGTTCGGCCAACGTCCTGACTTTC. This sequence encodes CATSRGSANVLTF.

The chain couples TRBV19 to TRBJ2-1; 7 bases match TRBD2. The CDR3 has 15 residues. With V trimmed by 3 bases and J by 3 bases, 5 bases remained unmatched. The germline V gene encodes CDR1 LNHDA and CDR2 SQIVND (reference sequence). As DNA, the CDR3 is TGTGCCAGTAGTATCGCTAGCGGCTTCTACAATGAGCAGTTCTTC. Its translation is CASSIASGFYNEQFF.

This sequence joins TRBV6-5 and TRBJ1-2; D is possibly TRBD1 (6 bases). This CDR3 spans 14 amino acids. Germline V gene data show CDR1 as MNHEY and CDR2 as SVGAGI. The V gene lost 6 bases and the J gene lost 0 bases, with 11 bases spanning the gap. The CDR3 protein is CASRLTGPNYGYTF. DNA for the CDR3: TGTGCCAGCAGACTGACAGGCCCTAACTATGGCTACACCTTC.